Below, 23 T cell receptor beta chains from the same sample are listed, as sequenced in a study of T cell repertoires in cytomegalovirus infection. TCRdb called the reads again in MiXCR, with one record for every CDR3 protein. The repertoire includes under 350,000 distinct CDR3 sequences, 8% to 10% of them detected once, and about 4.5% sits in the top ten. The sequenced sample was PBMCs. These receptors were obtained from a human donor in good health (CMV status not recorded). Some clones in this sample may be carry-over from other donors' samples.

This clonotype was recorded many times. The V and J genes are TRBV10-3 and TRBJ2-7; 7 nucleotides match TRBD1. The length of the CDR3 is 13 residues. Germline values: CDR1 ENHRY, CDR2 SYGVKD. V lost 6 bases to trimming and J lost 2 bases; unmatched junction nucleotides: 4. The chain's CDR3 is CAIRPGQTYEQYF. DNA of the CDR3: TGTGCCATCAGGCCGGGACAGACCTACGAGCAGTACTTC.

This clonotype was observed a few times. This chain joins TRBV29-1 and TRBJ2-7, with 10 nucleotides matching TRBD1. The CDR3 is 16 residues long. CDR1 and CDR2 from the germline V gene are SQVTM and ANQGSEA. Trimming at V came to 3 bases and at J to 6 bases, leaving 14 bases not matched to a gene. This CDR3 is CSVDEGTGVSTTEQYF. The CDR3 nucleotides read TGCAGCGTTGATGAAGGGACAGGGGTTTCGACTACCGAGCAGTACTTC.

This clonotype was counted once. This chain links TRBV18 with TRBJ2-5, with unresolved D. The ends were cut back, 0 bases at V and 4 bases at J, with 12 bases in the middle. Per the germline V gene, CDR1 is KGHSH and CDR2 is LQKENI. The CDR3 covers 15 residues. The CDR3 loop is CASSPPLAGPETQYF. The CDR3 DNA is TGTGCCAGCTCACCACCGTTGGCAGGTCCAGAGACCCAGTACTTC.

This clonotype occurred many times. This sequence joins TRBV7-2 and TRBJ1-2; unclear D gene. Germline values: CDR1 SGHTA, CDR2 FQGNSA. V lost 2 bases and J lost 4, with 8 bases in between. CDR3 size: 13 residues. CDR3 sequence: CASSLTLGYGYTF. For the CDR3, the DNA is TGTGCCAGCAGCTTAACGCTGGGCTATGGCTACACCTTC. The entire variable domain, with the rest obtained from reference TRBV7-2 and TRBJ1-2, is as follows: GAGVSQSPSNKVTEKGKDVELRCDPISGHTALYWYRQSLGQGLEFLIYFQGNSAPDKSGLPSDRFSAERTGGSVSTLTIQRTQQEDSAVYLCASSLTLGYGYTFGSGTRLTVV.

This clonotype has ten or more counts. The rearrangement links TRBV12-3 or TRBV12-4 to TRBJ1-1; no clear D. The CDR3 consists of 13 residues. Trimming removed 8 bases from V and 2 bases from J, with 12 bases in between. The CDR3 nucleotides are TGTGCCAGCCTAACACTAAACAACACTGAAGCTTTCTTT. Translated, it gives CASLTLNNTEAFF.

This sequence joins TRBV20-1 and TRBJ1-2; maybe TRBD1 (6 bases). Per the germline V gene, CDR1 is DFQATT and CDR2 is SNEGSKA (reference sequence). Trimming left V 5 bases short and J 8 bases short, with 12 bases between. CDR3 length: 11 amino acids. The DNA for the CDR3 is TGCAGTGCTTTCACAGGGACCGGCTACACCTTC. Translated: CSAFTGTGYTF.

This clonotype turned up a few times. This CDR3 reads CASSPQAGSYEQYF. The CDR3 DNA reads TGTGCCAGCAGCCCCCAAGCGGGTTCCTACGAGCAGTACTTC. The chain uses TRBV11-2 and TRBJ2-7; possibly TRBD2 for D (6 bases). The V end lost 5 bases, the J end lost 1 base, and 12 bases lay between the germline ends. Germline CDR1 reads SGHAT; CDR2 reads FQNNGV. The CDR3 is 14 amino acids.

This chain connects TRBV20-1 to TRBJ2-7; 9 bases match TRBD2. The CDR3 has 14 amino acids. Germline CDR1 DFQATT, CDR2 SNEGSKA (reference sequence). Trimming took 0 bases from V and 5 from J; bases not matched to a gene: 5. In DNA, the CDR3 is TGCAGTGCTAGAGATCTGCGGGAGGGTGACGAGCAGTACTTC. As protein: CSARDLREGDEQYF.

This rearrangement joins TRBV7-6 to TRBJ2-4; 8 bases are shared with TRBD1. CDR1 is SGHVS and CDR2 is FNYEAQ in the germline V gene. V trimming: 5 bases; J trimming: 1 base; junction bases outside the gene matches: 4. The CDR3 contains 15 residues. The CDR3 protein is CASSVTGEAKNIQYF. CDR3 DNA sequence: TGTGCCAGCAGCGTGACAGGGGAGGCCAAAAACATTCAGTACTTC.

This clonotype was seen more than once but under ten times. The chain employs TRBV29-1 and TRBJ2-7; TRBD2 is a possible D gene (6 bases). The CDR3 is made up of 16 amino acids. CDR1 and CDR2 (germline): SQVTM, ANQGSEA. V was shortened by 3 bases and J by 2 bases, with 20 bases between the two germline ends. The CDR3 DNA reads as TGCAGCGTTGATGGGGGGACGGACAAGAACCCCTACGAGCAGTACTTC. This encodes CSVDGGTDKNPYEQYF.

The table lists this clonotype with a few counts. The chain links TRBV20-1 to TRBJ2-1; the D is unclear. The CDR3 covers 14 residues. Germline V gene data show CDR1 as DFQATT and CDR2 as SNEGSKA (reference sequence). The germline V and J ends were trimmed by 5 bases and 8 bases, with 19 bases remaining between them. The CDR3 region is CSAHDPVHLDEQFF. The CDR3 nucleotides read TGCAGTGCTCATGACCCCGTTCATTTAGATGAGCAGTTCTTC.

The chain carries TRBV20-1 and TRBJ1-2; 10 bases are a match to TRBD1. The CDR3 runs 14 residues. The ends lost 6 bases at V and 4 bases at J; junction bases unmatched: 8. Germline V lookup: CDR1 DFQATT, CDR2 SNEGSKA (reference sequence). For the CDR3, the DNA is TGCAGTGCCCCCACGGGACAGGGGACCTATGGCTACACCTTC. Protein product: CSAPTGQGTYGYTF.

The rearrangement links TRBV6-1 to TRBJ2-2, with D uncertain. V gave up 6 bases and J gave up 4 bases, with 9 bases separating them. CDR3 length equals 13 residues. The germline V gene encodes CDR1 MNHNS and CDR2 SASEGT. The CDR3 DNA reads TGTGCCAGCAGGACGAGAGGCACCGGGGAGCTGTTTTTT. It translates to CASRTRGTGELFF.

This clonotype was recorded at least ten times. The rearrangement joins TRBV14 to TRBJ2-2; D call uncertain. The germline V gene encodes CDR1 SGHDN and CDR2 FVKESK. The V end was cut by 6 bases, the J end by 6 bases, with 14 bases between. The CDR3 consists of 14 residues. This chain's CDR3 is CASSLFRTSGELFF. CDR3 nucleotides: TGTGCCAGCAGTCTTTTCCGGACGTCCGGGGAGCTGTTTTTT.

In this sample, this clonotype turned up a few times. V and J are TRBV20-1 and TRBJ2-5, with 12 bases identical to TRBD2. Trimming at V came to 0 bases and at J to 5 bases, leaving 7 bases not matched to a gene. The CDR3 spans 16 residues. Per germline, CDR1 DFQATT and CDR2 SNEGSKA (reference sequence). The CDR3 reads CSARDPLAGGLETQYF. In DNA, the CDR3 is TGCAGTGCTAGAGATCCTCTAGCGGGGGGGCTGGAGACCCAGTACTTC.

The J gene is TRBJ2-1, the V gene TRBV28; no reliable D call. CDR1 and CDR2 (germline): MDHEN, SYDVKM. The CDR3 is 15 residues long. V dropped 3 bases and J dropped 2 bases, with 11 bases sitting between them. The CDR3: CASSLSGQAYNEQFF. The DNA of the CDR3 is TGTGCCAGCAGTTTGTCCGGGCAGGCCTACAATGAGCAGTTCTTC.

This clonotype occurred many times. The chain carries TRBV25-1 and TRBJ2-3, with D perhaps matching TRBD2 (7 bases). CDR3 length: 18 amino acids. Germline CDR1 and CDR2: MGHDK and SYGVNS. V dropped 6 bases and J dropped 0 bases, with 22 bases sitting between them. CDR3 sequence reads: CASSPGEGGPPSTDTQYF. The CDR3, as DNA: TGTGCCAGCAGCCCCGGAGAGGGGGGGCCCCCAAGCACAGATACGCAGTATTTT.

The J gene is TRBJ1-2, the V gene TRBV6-2 or TRBV6-3, with 7 bases that match TRBD1. After removal of 0 bases from V and 4 bases from J, the junction contained 2 bases not matched to a gene. The CDR3 length is 14 residues. Germline values: CDR1 MNHEY, CDR2 SVGEGT. CDR3 bases: TGTGCCAGCAGTTACTCCGGGACAGCCTATGGCTACACCTTC. This gives the protein CASSYSGTAYGYTF.

This clonotype came up a few times. The gene calls are TRBV7-6 and TRBJ1-1; 7 bases fit TRBD1. The CDR3 has 12 residues. Germline CDR1 and CDR2: SGHVS and FNYEAQ. J gave up 7 bases and V 6 bases, and 5 bases lay outside the gene matches. CDR3 sequence (DNA): TGTGCCAGCAGTTCACAGGGGAGTGAAGCTTTCTTT. It specifies CASSSQGSEAFF.

This clonotype turned up a few times. This sequence joins TRBV29-1 and TRBJ1-2; 10 nucleotides align to TRBD1. The CDR3 has 14 amino acids. After removal of 7 bases from V and 5 bases from J, the junction contained 10 bases not matched to a gene. From germline, CDR1 is SQVTM and CDR2 ANQGSEA. The CDR3 reads CSGVTGGGGYGYTF. The CDR3 nucleotides are TGCAGCGGCGTGACAGGGGGCGGAGGATATGGCTACACCTTC.

This clonotype was observed many times. The V call is TRBV4-1, the J call TRBJ1-2; tentative D call: TRBD1 (5 bases). The CDR3 length is 15 residues. Deletions cut 0 bases from V and 5 bases from J, with 13 bases between. CDR1 is MGHRA and CDR2 is YSYEKL in the germline V gene. The CDR3 here is CASSQELSKGYGYTF. CDR3 nucleotides: TGCGCCAGCAGCCAAGAACTCAGCAAGGGGTATGGCTACACCTTC.

This clonotype was counted between two and nine times. The chain recombines TRBV7-9 with TRBJ2-7, with 8 bases identical to TRBD2. J was trimmed by 2 bases and V by 5 bases; bases with no gene match: 8. There are 15 residues in the CDR3. Germline lookup yields CDR1 SEHNR and CDR2 FQNEAQ (reference sequence). CDR3 nucleotides: TGTGCCAGCAGCGTCTCCGGACTAGCCGCCTACGAGCAGTACTTC. Its translation: CASSVSGLAAYEQYF.

J is TRBJ1-2 and V is TRBV29-1; a possible D gene is TRBD1 (6 bases). V lost 3 bases, J lost 6 bases, and 11 bases lay in between. The CDR3 is made up of 12 amino acids. In germline, CDR1 is SQVTM, CDR2 ANQGSEA. DNA for the CDR3: TGCAGCGTTGACAAACAGGGAGATGGCTACACCTTC. This codes for CSVDKQGDGYTF.